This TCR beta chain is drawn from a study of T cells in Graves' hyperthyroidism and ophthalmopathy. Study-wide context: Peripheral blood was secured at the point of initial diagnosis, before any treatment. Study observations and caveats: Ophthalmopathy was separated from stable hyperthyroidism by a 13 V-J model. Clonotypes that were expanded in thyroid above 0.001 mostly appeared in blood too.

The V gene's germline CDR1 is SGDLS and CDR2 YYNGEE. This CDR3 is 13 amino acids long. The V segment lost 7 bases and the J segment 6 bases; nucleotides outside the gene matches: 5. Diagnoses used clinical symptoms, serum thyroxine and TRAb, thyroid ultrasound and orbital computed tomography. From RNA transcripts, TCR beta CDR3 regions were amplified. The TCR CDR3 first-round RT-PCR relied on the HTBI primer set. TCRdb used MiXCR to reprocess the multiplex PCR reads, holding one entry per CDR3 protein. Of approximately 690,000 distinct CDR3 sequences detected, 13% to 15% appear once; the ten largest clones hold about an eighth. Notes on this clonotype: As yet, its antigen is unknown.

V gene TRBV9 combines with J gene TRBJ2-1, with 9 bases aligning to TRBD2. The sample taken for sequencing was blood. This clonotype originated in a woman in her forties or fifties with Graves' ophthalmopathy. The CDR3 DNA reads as TGTGCCAGCGGCGGGGGGGGGGGCAATGAGCAGTTCTTC. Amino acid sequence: CASGGGGGNEQFF.